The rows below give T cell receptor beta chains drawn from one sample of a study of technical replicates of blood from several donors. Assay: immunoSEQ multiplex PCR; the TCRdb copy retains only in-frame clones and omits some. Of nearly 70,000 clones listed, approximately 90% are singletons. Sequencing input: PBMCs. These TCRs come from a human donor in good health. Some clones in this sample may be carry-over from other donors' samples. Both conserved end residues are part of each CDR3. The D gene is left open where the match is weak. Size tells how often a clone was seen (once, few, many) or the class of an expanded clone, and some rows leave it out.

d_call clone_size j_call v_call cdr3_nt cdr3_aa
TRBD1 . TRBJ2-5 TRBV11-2 TGTGCCAGCAGCTTAGATACAGGGGGCGGGGAGACCCAGTACTTC CASSLDTGGGETQYF
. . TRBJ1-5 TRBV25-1 TGTGCCAGCAGTTCTCAGGGGACCAATCAGCCCCAGCATTTT CASSSQGTNQPQHF
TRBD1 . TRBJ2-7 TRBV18 TGTGCCAGCTCCACCCTCGGCACAGGGGCCGAGCAGTACTTC CASSTLGTGAEQYF
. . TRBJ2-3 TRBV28 TGTGCCAGCTGGGGGGGGCTTACCGCAGGAAAAGATACGCAGTATTTT CASWGGLTAGKDTQYF
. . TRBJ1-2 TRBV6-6 TGTGCCAGCAGTTACCCACTTGAAAACCCCCTCTATGGCTACACCTTC CASSYPLENPLYGYTF
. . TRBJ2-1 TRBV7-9 TGTGCCAGCAGCTTAGCACGGGGGATTACTCACAATGAGCAGTTCTTC CASSLARGITHNEQFF
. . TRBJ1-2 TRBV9 TGTGCCAGCAGCGTGGGACTTGGACGGGGCTATGGCTACACCTTC CASSVGLGRGYGYTF
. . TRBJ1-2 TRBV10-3 TGTGCCATCACCCCGGTCGTAACTAACTATGGCTACACCTTC CAITPVVTNYGYTF
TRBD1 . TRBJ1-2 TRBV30 TGTGCCTGGGCGGACAGGGGAAATTATGGCTACACCTTC CAWADRGNYGYTF
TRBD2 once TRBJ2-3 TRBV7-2 TGTGCCAGCAGCTTAGCAATAGCGGGGGGTTCCACAGATACGCAGTATTTT CASSLAIAGGSTDTQYF
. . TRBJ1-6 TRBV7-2 TGTGCCAGCAGCTTAGCCCCCGCAGGGTTTGGTAATTCACCCCTCCACTTT CASSLAPAGFGNSPLHF
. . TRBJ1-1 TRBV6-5 TGTGCCAGCAGTTACAATATAGGGGTAACTGAAGCTTTCTTT CASSYNIGVTEAFF
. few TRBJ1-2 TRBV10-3 TGTGCCATCAGTGAGTCGCCGCCCCGGGGCTACACCTTC CAISESPPRGYTF
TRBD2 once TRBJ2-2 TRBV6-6 TGTGCCAGCAAAAAGCGGGAGACCGGGGAGCTGTTTTTT CASKKRETGELFF
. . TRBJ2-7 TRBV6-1 TGTGCCAGCAGTCAGTCCTACGAGCAGTACTTC CASSQSYEQYF
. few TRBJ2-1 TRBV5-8 TGTGCCAGCAGCTTTTGGCGGGGTGAGCAGTTCTTC CASSFWRGEQFF
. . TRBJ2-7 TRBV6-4 TGTGCCAGCAGTGACAGGCCCCCAGGCAGGGGCGAGCAGTACTTC CASSDRPPGRGEQYF
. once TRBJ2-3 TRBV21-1 TGTGCCAGCAGCAAAGATTCGGGACAGGGGTTAGGTACGCAGTATTTT CASSKDSGQGLGTQYF
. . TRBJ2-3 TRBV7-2 TGTGCCAGCAGCTTAGGTGGCCCTAGCACAGATACGCAGTATTTT CASSLGGPSTDTQYF
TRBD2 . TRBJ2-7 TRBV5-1 TGCGCCAGCAGCAGGGGACTAGCGGGAGACTACGAGCAGTACTTC CASSRGLAGDYEQYF
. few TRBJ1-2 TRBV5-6 TGTGCCAGCAGCTTGAGGGCAGGGTCTCGGTATGGCTACACCTTC CASSLRAGSRYGYTF
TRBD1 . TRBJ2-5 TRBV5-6 TGTGCCAGCAGCTCAGGGGGCTGGGAGACCCAGTACTTC CASSSGGWETQYF
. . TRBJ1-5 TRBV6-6 TGTGCCAGCAGATTACAAGACAGTAGCAATCAGCCCCAGCATTTT CASRLQDSSNQPQHF
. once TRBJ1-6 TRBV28 TGTGCCAGCGACACCGGGAGCTCCTATAATTCACCCCTCCACTTT CASDTGSSYNSPLHF
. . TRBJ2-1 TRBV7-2 TGTGCCAGCAGCTTAGCTCCCTCCAATGAGCAGTTCTTC CASSLAPSNEQFF
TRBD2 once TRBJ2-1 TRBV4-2 TGTGCCAGCAGCCCTTCTACGCGGGGGGGCACCTACTACAATGAGCAGTTCTTC CASSPSTRGGTYYNEQFF
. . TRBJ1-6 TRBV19 TGTGCCAGCCAGGACAGTCCCCCGGGTTCACCCCTCCACTTT CASQDSPPGSPLHF
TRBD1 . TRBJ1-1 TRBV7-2 TGTGCCAGCAGCTCGGACAGGGGGAGGACTGAAGCTTTCTTT CASSSDRGRTEAFF
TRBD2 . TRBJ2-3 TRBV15 TGTGCCACCAGCAGAGCCCCGGGGGGACCCCCCGCAGATACGCAGTATTTT CATSRAPGGPPADTQYF
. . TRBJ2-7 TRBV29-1 TGCAGCGTTGTGCCCTCGGGCAGGGGTTCGTACGAGCAGTACTTC CSVVPSGRGSYEQYF
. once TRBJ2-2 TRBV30 TGTGCCTGGAGTTTCCAGGGCACCGGGGAGCTGTTTTTT CAWSFQGTGELFF
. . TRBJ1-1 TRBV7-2 TGTGCCAGCAGTTCAAACACAGAAGCTTTCTTT CASSSNTEAFF
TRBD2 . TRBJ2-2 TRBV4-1 TGCGCCAGCAGCCAAGATCAACTAGCGGGAGCCACCGGGGAGCTGTTTTTT CASSQDQLAGATGELFF
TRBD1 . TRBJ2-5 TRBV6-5 TGTGCCAGCAGAAAAGGGGACAGGGTAATTGGGACCCAGTACTTC CASRKGDRVIGTQYF
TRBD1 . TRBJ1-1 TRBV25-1 TGTGCCAGCAGTGAATTAAGGGGGCATGAGGCTTTCTTT CASSELRGHEAFF
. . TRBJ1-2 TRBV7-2 TGTGCCTCGAAGACGGAGGAGGGGTATGGCTACACCTTC CASKTEEGYGYTF
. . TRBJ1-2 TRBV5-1 TGCGCCAGCAGCTTCAATCCAGGGCTAAATGGCTACACCTTC CASSFNPGLNGYTF
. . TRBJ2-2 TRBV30 TGTGCCTGGAGGGGGCTTACCGGGGAGCTGTTTTTT CAWRGLTGELFF
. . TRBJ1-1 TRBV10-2 TGCGCCAGCAGTGAACAGGGAAATGAAGCTTTCTTT CASSEQGNEAFF
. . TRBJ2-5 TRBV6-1 TGTGCCAGCAGTGACCTAGTTTTGGAGACCCAGTACTTC CASSDLVLETQYF
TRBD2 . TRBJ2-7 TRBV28 TGTGCCAGCAGTTCTATATACAAGGGTGGGACTAGCGGGGGGGCGATCGGTTACGAGCAGTACTTC CASSSIYKGGTSGGAIGYEQYF
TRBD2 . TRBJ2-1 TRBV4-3 TGCGCCAGCAGCCAAGATCTTGGCGGGGGGGCAAATGAGCAGTTCTTC CASSQDLGGGANEQFF
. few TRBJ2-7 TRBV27 TGTGCCTGTCAACGGAGGGGCGGAAGCCCCTACGAGCAGTACTTC CACQRRGGSPYEQYF
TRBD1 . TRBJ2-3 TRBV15 TGTGCCACCAGCAGACCGGACAGGGGATTCACAGATACGCAGTATTTT CATSRPDRGFTDTQYF
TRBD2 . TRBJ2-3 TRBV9 TGTGCCAGCAGCGCCGGGACTAGCGTCGTAGATACGCAGTATTTT CASSAGTSVVDTQYF
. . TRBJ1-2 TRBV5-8 TGTGCCAGCACCGAAGGAGCTAACTATGGCTACACCTTC CASTEGANYGYTF
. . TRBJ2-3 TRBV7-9 TGTGCCAGCAGCCCGCTCACTAGCACAGATACGCAGTATTTT CASSPLTSTDTQYF